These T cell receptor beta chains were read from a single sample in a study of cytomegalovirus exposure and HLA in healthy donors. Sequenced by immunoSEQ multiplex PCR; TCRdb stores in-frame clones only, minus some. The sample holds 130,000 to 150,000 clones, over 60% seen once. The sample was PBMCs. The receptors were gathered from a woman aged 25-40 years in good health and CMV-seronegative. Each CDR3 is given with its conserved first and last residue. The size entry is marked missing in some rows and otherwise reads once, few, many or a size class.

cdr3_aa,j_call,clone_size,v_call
CASRLRAGQGREQYF,TRBJ2-7,NA,TRBV7-2
CASSEAGTVTDTQYF,TRBJ2-3,NA,TRBV2
CASSPRGGSYGYTF,TRBJ1-2,NA,TRBV27
CASSLERYSNQPQHF,TRBJ1-5,NA,TRBV6-5
CASSLGAENEQYF,TRBJ2-7,NA,TRBV5-8
CASSFGQYEQFF,TRBJ2-1,NA,TRBV5-4
CASSYGDRSYGYTF,TRBJ1-2,NA,TRBV6-5
CAAQGGGSNQPQHF,TRBJ1-5,NA,TRBV6-1
CASSATGGVNTEAFF,TRBJ1-1,NA,TRBV9
CASSAHAQGWDQPQHF,TRBJ1-5,few,TRBV6-1
CSVETQGNTEAFF,TRBJ1-1,NA,TRBV29-1
CASSVGATNTEAFF,TRBJ1-1,once,TRBV9
CASSYSWGDSYGYTF,TRBJ1-2,NA,TRBV6-6
CASSPRGLAGVNEQFF,TRBJ2-1,NA,TRBV7-2
CASSLGLGQAAEQYF,TRBJ2-7,NA,TRBV7-2
CASSFGFEEQYF,TRBJ2-7,NA,TRBV5-1
CASSYGEGTEAFF,TRBJ1-1,NA,TRBV6-5
CASSSWTTNTGELFF,TRBJ2-2,once,TRBV5-1
CASSVSAGISYEQYF,TRBJ2-7,NA,TRBV9
CASSPYDQGYGYTF,TRBJ1-2,NA,TRBV7-2
CASTNSLTGGFQYF,TRBJ2-7,NA,TRBV28
CASSSAGQGYGYTF,TRBJ1-2,NA,TRBV6-1
CAWAWERQYEQYF,TRBJ2-7,NA,TRBV30
CASGVPTGSRSGANVLTF,TRBJ2-6,NA,TRBV30
CASSAGLFNYGYTF,TRBJ1-2,NA,TRBV25-1
CSVTSGGADTGELFF,TRBJ2-2,NA,TRBV29-1
CASSQSYGDSAGYTF,TRBJ1-2,NA,TRBV23-1
CASSPRDSYGYTF,TRBJ1-2,few,TRBV5-1
CASSYGGPDTQYF,TRBJ2-3,few,TRBV9
CASSLARQGPGETQYF,TRBJ2-5,once,TRBV5-4
CASSPGTTLAKNIQYF,TRBJ2-4,few,TRBV5-1
CASSVTGVLSGNTIYF,TRBJ1-3,NA,TRBV6-1
CSVERQYLTEAFF,TRBJ1-1,NA,TRBV29-1
CASSRIRNPEGNYGYTF,TRBJ1-2,NA,TRBV18
CSAWGRDGYTF,TRBJ1-2,NA,TRBV20-1
CASSLTGEVGTDTQYF,TRBJ2-3,NA,TRBV14
CASSYLDRGTNEKLFF,TRBJ1-4,many,TRBV6-5
CASSLAGVSGGTDTQYF,TRBJ2-3,NA,TRBV5-1
CASSVQGFGPNEQFF,TRBJ2-1,NA,TRBV19
CASSFWTALISNTGELFF,TRBJ2-2,NA,TRBV7-9
CASSSSTGVGTEAFF,TRBJ1-1,few,TRBV5-1
CASSRQSGNQPQHF,TRBJ1-5,NA,TRBV2
CASSLGWGDRGYEQYF,TRBJ2-7,NA,TRBV7-2
CASSQAFDGVGGELFF,TRBJ2-2,NA,TRBV4-1
CASSTGTSSGNTIYF,TRBJ1-3,NA,TRBV6-6
CASSVDSDQPQHF,TRBJ1-5,NA,TRBV18
CASSIDLWGPRGTEAFF,TRBJ1-1,NA,TRBV19
CASSEQGEYGYTF,TRBJ1-2,NA,TRBV2
CASSVGDRQNTEAFF,TRBJ1-1,NA,TRBV9
CAISDPGLAGTSTGELFF,TRBJ2-2,NA,TRBV10-3
CASRVAGGPQETQYF,TRBJ2-5,NA,TRBV6-1
CASIDGGSGANVLTF,TRBJ2-6,once,TRBV5-4
CASTLPADWDYGYTF,TRBJ1-2,NA,TRBV6-1
CASSLAISGGDQPQHF,TRBJ1-5,NA,TRBV7-8
CASSFSGGTYEQYF,TRBJ2-7,NA,TRBV5-1
CASSTTGTGGNYGYTF,TRBJ1-2,NA,TRBV27
CASRTQGAQAGNTIYF,TRBJ1-3,NA,TRBV2
CASSLPEETQYF,TRBJ2-5,NA,TRBV5-1